A single sample is the source of the 15 T cell receptor beta chains below, sequenced in a study of blood T cell repertoires in COVID-19 (dated by TCRdb to about 2020). The library was produced with the immunoSEQ multiplex PCR assay. TCRdb limited this immuneACCESS table to in-frame rearrangements with V and J called. A share of clones is missing; checked studies link under half to unresolved V genes, and the rest is unexplained. The sample table contains roughly 280,000 clones; only one count was recorded for roughly 85% of them. The top ten constitute 9.5% to 11% of the sample. Sequenced: peripheral blood. The receptor source for this set is a woman in her seventies with acute or convalescent COVID-19.

The chain uses TRBV5-6 and TRBJ1-2; tentative D call: TRBD1 (6 bases). The CDR3 runs 16 residues. CDR1 is SGHDT and CDR2 is YYEEEE in the germline V gene. Trimming shortened V by 3 bases and J by 4 bases, and 19 bases separated the two germline ends. The CDR3 nucleotides read TGTGCCAGCAGCTCGAGTCACAGGGCGTACGGCTATGGCTACACCTTC. Translating it yields CASSSSHRAYGYGYTF.

In this sample, this clone turned up once. The chain uses TRBV4-1 and TRBJ1-6; 7 nucleotides match TRBD1. The CDR3 is 15 amino acids. Unmatched junction bases numbered 7, after V lost 4 bases and J lost 7 bases. Per germline, CDR1 MGHRA and CDR2 YSYEKL. DNA for the CDR3: TGCGCCAGCAGCCCCCCCGGGACAGAGAATTCACCCCTCCACTTT. This translates into CASSPPGTENSPLHF.

The CDR3 DNA sequence: TGTGCCAGCAGCTTCAAATCCGGGCAAGGGGGCGAAAAACTGTTTTTT. Its protein is CASSFKSGQGGEKLFF. J is TRBJ1-4 and V is TRBV5-4; 7 bases match TRBD1. The J segment lost 8 bases and the V segment lost 2 bases, leaving 12 bases of the junction unmatched. CDR1 and CDR2 (germline): SGHNT, YYREEE (reference sequence). There are 16 residues in the CDR3.

This chain links TRBV4-1 with TRBJ1-4; 12 bases are shared with TRBD1. V lost 1 base to trimming and J lost 7 bases; unmatched junction nucleotides: 1. This CDR3 is built from 15 residues. Germline assignment: CDR1 MGHRA and CDR2 YSYEKL. CDR3 bases: TGCGCCAGCAGCCAAGCGGGACAGGGGGCTGAAAAACTGTTTTTT. It is translated as CASSQAGQGAEKLFF.

This chain uses TRBV12-1 with TRBJ1-2. TRBV12-1 is classified as a pseudogene. This CDR3 contains 11 residues. The CDR3 is CASSPGGGYTF. The CDR3 DNA reads TGTGCCAGCAGCCCCGGGGGGGGCTACACCTTC.

This clone appeared a few times. The V call is TRBV15, the J call TRBJ1-2, with 8 bases lining up with TRBD1. Trimming took 5 bases from V and 11 from J; bases not matched to a gene: 7. Germline values: CDR1 LNHNV, CDR2 YYDKDF (reference sequence). This CDR3 region has 12 residues. The CDR3 DNA reads TGTGCCACCAGCCTGGGACAGGCTTTTTACACCTTC. As protein: CATSLGQAFYTF. Full variable domain (rest looked up from reference TRBV15 and TRBJ1-2): DAMVIQNPRYQVTQFGKPVTLSCSQTLNHNVMYWYQQKSSQAPKLLFHYYDKDFNNEADTPDNFQSRRPNTSFCFLDIRSPGLGDTAMYLCATSLGQAFYTFGSGTRLTVV.

The rearrangement uses TRBV15 and TRBJ1-5; 10 nucleotides line up with TRBD1. V lost 5 bases, J lost 5 bases, and 9 bases stayed unmatched. Germline V gene data show CDR1 as LNHNV and CDR2 as YYDKDF (reference sequence). The CDR3 covers 16 residues. CDR3 protein: CATSVYGTGVHQPQHF. DNA of the CDR3: TGTGCCACCAGCGTTTACGGGACAGGGGTACATCAGCCCCAGCATTTT.

The V gene is TRBV18, the J gene TRBJ1-1; 9 bases are a match to TRBD1. J lost 0 bases, V lost 3 bases, and 8 bases had no gene match. Germline lookup yields CDR1 KGHSH and CDR2 LQKENI. CDR3 length equals 17 residues. CDR3 sequence reads: CASSPGQGSRMNTEAFF. Here the CDR3 DNA reads TGTGCCAGCTCACCGGGACAGGGAAGCCGAATGAACACTGAAGCTTTCTTT. Using reference TRBV18 and TRBJ1-1 for the parts outside the CDR3, the full variable domain is NAGVMQNPRHLVRRRGQEARLRCSPMKGHSHVYWYRQLPEEGLKFMVYLQKENIIDESGMPKERFSAEFPKEGPSILRIQQVVRGDSAAYFCASSPGQGSRMNTEAFFGQGTRLTVV.

This clone occurred a few times. The chain links TRBV5-1 to TRBJ1-4, with D uncertain. This CDR3 comprises 15 residues. In germline, CDR1 is SGHRS, CDR2 YFSETQ. V was clipped by 2 bases and J by 8 bases, with 16 bases between them. CDR3 amino acids: CASSFGGDTNEKLFF. Written as DNA, the CDR3 is TGCGCCAGCAGCTTCGGCGGGGATACGAACGAAAAACTGTTTTTT.

This clone was observed once. J is TRBJ1-4 and V is TRBV5-6; TRBD1 is a possible D gene (6 bases). The CDR3 is made up of 15 amino acids. Trimming stripped 4 bases from V and 5 bases from J, with 15 bases between. In germline, CDR1 is SGHDT, CDR2 YYEEEE. The CDR3 region is CASSATGWGNEKLFF. The CDR3 nucleotides read TGTGCCAGCAGCGCCACAGGGTGGGGGAATGAAAAACTGTTTTTT. The full variable domain, its missing parts supplied by reference TRBV5-6 and TRBJ1-4, is DAGVTQSPTHLIKTRGQQVTLRCSPKSGHDTVSWYQQALGQGPQFIFQYYEEEERQRGNFPDRFSGHQFPNYSSELNVNALLLGDSALYLCASSATGWGNEKLFFGSGTQLSVL.

The rearrangement uses TRBV6-2 or TRBV6-3 and TRBJ1-5; D possibly corresponds to TRBD1 (5 bases). This CDR3 contains 13 residues. Trimming pared 6 bases from V and 6 bases from J, leaving 12 bases between. The germline gives CDR1 MNHEY, CDR2 SVGEGT. The CDR3 reads CASSLREGQPQHF. CDR3 bases: TGTGCCAGCAGCCTCAGGGAGGGTCAGCCCCAGCATTTT.

The V call is TRBV29-1, the J call TRBJ1-1; TRBD1 matches 11 bases. The CDR3 spans 13 residues. J gave up 7 bases and V 1 base, and 2 bases lay outside the gene matches. Looked up from germline, CDR1 is SQVTM and CDR2 is ANQGSEA. CDR3 in amino acids: CSVEVDRGLEAFF. As DNA, the CDR3 is TGCAGCGTTGAAGTGGACAGGGGGCTTGAAGCTTTCTTT. The full variable domain, rest sourced from reference TRBV29-1 and TRBJ1-1, is SAVISQKPSRDICQRGTSLTIQCQVDSQVTMMFWYRQQPGQSLTLIATANQGSEATYESGFVIDKFPISRPNLTFSTLTVSNMSPEDSSIYLCSVEVDRGLEAFFGQGTRLTVV.

The chain joins TRBV7-3 to TRBJ2-1; 7 positions agree with TRBD1. V trimming: 5 bases; J trimming: 5 bases; junction bases outside the gene matches: 6. CDR3 length equals 14 residues. Germline V gene lookup returns CDR1 SGHTA and CDR2 FQGTGA. The CDR3 loop reads CASSKGQSNNEQFF. In DNA, the CDR3 is TGTGCCAGCAGCAAGGGACAGAGCAACAATGAGCAGTTCTTC. Based on the CDR3 plus reference TRBV7-3 and TRBJ2-1, the full variable domain is GAGVSQTPSNKVTEKGKYVELRCDPISGHTALYWYRQSLGQGPEFLIYFQGTGAADDSGLPNDRFFAVRPEGSVSTLKIQRTERGDSAVYLCASSKGQSNNEQFFGPGTRLTVL.

The chain joins TRBV15 to TRBJ2-1; TRBD2 matches 7 bases. The CDR3 has 17 amino acids. Unmatched junction bases numbered 11, after V lost 3 bases and J lost 3 bases. Germline values: CDR1 LNHNV, CDR2 YYDKDF (reference sequence). CDR3 DNA sequence: TGTGCCACCAGCAGCGACCCCCTGGGCGGGGGCTACAATGAGCAGTTCTTC. The encoded protein is CATSSDPLGGGYNEQFF.

The chain employs TRBV15 and TRBJ2-1; 7 bases agree with TRBD2. CDR1 LNHNV and CDR2 YYDKDF come from the germline V gene (reference sequence). There are 15 residues in the CDR3. The J segment lost 8 bases and the V segment lost 3 bases, leaving 10 bases of the junction unmatched. The DNA for the CDR3 is TGTGCCACCAGCAGCAATGGCCTAGCGGTGGATGAGCAGTTCTTC. Translation: CATSSNGLAVDEQFF.